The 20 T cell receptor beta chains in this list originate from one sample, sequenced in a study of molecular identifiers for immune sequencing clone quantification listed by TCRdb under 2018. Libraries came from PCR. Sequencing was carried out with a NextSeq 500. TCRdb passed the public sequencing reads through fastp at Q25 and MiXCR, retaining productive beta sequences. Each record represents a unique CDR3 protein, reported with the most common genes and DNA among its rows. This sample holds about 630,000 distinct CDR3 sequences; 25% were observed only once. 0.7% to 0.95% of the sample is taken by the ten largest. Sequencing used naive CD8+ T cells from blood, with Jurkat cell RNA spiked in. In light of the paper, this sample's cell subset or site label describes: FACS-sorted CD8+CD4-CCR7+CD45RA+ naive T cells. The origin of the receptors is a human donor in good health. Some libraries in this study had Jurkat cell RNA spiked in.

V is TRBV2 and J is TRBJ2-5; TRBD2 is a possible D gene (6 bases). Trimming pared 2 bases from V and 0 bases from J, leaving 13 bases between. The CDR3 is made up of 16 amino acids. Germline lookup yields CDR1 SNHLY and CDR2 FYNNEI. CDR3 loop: CASSEWGVSDQETQYF. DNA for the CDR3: TGTGCCAGCAGTGAATGGGGGGTCTCGGACCAAGAGACCCAGTACTTC.

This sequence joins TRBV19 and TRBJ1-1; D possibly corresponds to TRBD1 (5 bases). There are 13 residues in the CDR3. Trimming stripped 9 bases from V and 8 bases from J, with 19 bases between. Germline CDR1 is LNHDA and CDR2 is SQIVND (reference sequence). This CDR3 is CASWDGMGEEAFF. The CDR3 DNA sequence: TGTGCCAGCTGGGACGGTATGGGAGAGGAAGCTTTCTTT.

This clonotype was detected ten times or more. CDR3 protein: CSVRDLNTGELFF. CDR3 nucleotide sequence: TGCAGCGTCCGGGACTTGAACACCGGGGAGCTGTTTTTT. The chain recombines TRBV29-1 with TRBJ2-2, with TRBD2 as a possible D gene (6 bases). V was cut by 6 bases and J by 1 base, with 9 bases left in between. This CDR3 comprises 13 residues. Germline CDR1 reads SQVTM; CDR2 reads ANQGSEA.

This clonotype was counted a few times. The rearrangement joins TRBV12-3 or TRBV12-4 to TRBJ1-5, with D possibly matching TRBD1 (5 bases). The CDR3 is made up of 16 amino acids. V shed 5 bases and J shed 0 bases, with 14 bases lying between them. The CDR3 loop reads CASSRQFPNSNQPQHF. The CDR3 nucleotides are TGTGCCAGCAGTAGACAGTTCCCCAATAGCAATCAGCCCCAGCATTTT.

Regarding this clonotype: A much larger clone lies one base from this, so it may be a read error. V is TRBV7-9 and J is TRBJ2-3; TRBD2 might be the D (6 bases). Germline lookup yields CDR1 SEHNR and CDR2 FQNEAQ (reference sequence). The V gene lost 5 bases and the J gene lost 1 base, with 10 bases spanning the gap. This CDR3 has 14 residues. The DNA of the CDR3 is TGTGCCAGCAGCGGGACTGATCGCACAGATACGCAGTATTTT. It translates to CASSGTDRTDTQYF.

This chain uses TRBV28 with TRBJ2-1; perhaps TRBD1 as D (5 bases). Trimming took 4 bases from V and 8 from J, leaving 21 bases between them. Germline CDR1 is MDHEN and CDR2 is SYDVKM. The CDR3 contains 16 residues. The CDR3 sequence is CASSSHQLMQGYEQFF. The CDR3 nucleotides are TGTGCCAGCAGTTCACACCAATTGATGCAGGGCTATGAGCAGTTCTTC.

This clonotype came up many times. In DNA form, the CDR3 reads TGTGCCAGCAGTTTATTGCAGGGCTATAACTACGAGCAGTACTTC. This codes for CASSLLQGYNYEQYF. V usage is TRBV12-3 or TRBV12-4 and J usage is TRBJ2-7; TRBD1 is a possible D gene (5 bases). CDR3 size: 15 residues. The V end was cut by 2 bases, the J end by 3 bases, with 14 bases between.

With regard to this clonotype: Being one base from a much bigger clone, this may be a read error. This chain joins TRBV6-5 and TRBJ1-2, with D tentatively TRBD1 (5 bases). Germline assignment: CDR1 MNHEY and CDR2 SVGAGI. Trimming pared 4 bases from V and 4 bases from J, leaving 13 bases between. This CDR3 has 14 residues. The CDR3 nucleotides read TGTGCCAGCAGTTGCTCGCCAGGGCTCTATGGCTACACCTTC. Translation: CASSCSPGLYGYTF.

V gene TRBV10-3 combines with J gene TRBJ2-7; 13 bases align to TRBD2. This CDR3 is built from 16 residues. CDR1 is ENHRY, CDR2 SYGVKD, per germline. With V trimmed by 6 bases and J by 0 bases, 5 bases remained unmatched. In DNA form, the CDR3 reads TGTGCCATCAGAGGGACTAGCGGGATTAGCTCCTACGAGCAGTACTTC. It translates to CAIRGTSGISSYEQYF.

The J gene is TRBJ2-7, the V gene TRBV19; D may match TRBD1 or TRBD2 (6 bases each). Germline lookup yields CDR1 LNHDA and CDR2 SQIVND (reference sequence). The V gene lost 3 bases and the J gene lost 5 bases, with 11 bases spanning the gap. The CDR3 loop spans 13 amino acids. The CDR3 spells CASSISGAHEQYF. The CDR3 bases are TGTGCCAGTAGTATCTCGGGGGCGCACGAGCAGTACTTC.

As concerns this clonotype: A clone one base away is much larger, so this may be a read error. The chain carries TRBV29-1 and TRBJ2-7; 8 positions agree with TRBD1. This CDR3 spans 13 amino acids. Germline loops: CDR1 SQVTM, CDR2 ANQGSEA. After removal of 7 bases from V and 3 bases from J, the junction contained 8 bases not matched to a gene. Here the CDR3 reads CSARDRCYYEQYF. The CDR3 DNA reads TGCAGCGCGAGGGACAGGTGCTACTACGAGCAGTACTTC.

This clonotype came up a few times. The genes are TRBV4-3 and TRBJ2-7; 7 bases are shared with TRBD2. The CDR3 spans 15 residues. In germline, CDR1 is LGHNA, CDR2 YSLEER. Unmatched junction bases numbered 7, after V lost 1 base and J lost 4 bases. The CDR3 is CASSQATPSGYEQYF. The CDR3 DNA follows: TGCGCCAGCAGCCAAGCAACGCCTAGCGGTTACGAGCAGTACTTC.

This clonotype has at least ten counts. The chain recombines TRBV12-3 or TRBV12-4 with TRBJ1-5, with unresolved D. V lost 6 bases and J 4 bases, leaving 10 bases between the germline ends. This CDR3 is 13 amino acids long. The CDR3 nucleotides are TGTGCCAGCAGCAAGGGAGGGAATCAGCCCCAGCATTTT. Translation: CASSKGGNQPQHF.

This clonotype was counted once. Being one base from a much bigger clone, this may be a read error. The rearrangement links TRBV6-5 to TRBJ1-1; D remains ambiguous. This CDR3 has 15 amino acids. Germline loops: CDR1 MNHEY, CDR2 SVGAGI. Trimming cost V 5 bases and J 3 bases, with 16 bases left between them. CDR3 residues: CASSPLFGVDTEAFF. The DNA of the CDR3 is TGTGCCAGCAGTCCATTGTTTGGGGTGGACACTGAAGCTTTCTTT.

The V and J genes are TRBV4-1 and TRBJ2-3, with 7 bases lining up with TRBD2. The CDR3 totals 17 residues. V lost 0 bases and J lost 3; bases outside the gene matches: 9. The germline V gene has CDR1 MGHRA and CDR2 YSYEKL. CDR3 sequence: CASSQEGGGGGTDTQYF. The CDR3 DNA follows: TGCGCCAGCAGCCAAGAGGGGGGGGGGGGAGGAACAGATACGCAGTATTTT.

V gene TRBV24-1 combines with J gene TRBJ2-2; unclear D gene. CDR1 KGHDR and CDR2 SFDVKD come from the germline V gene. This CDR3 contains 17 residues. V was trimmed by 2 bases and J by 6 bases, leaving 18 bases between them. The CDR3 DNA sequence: TGTGCCACCAGTGATTCGTGGGTCGGCGTATCTTCCGGGGAGCTGTTTTTT. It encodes CATSDSWVGVSSGELFF.

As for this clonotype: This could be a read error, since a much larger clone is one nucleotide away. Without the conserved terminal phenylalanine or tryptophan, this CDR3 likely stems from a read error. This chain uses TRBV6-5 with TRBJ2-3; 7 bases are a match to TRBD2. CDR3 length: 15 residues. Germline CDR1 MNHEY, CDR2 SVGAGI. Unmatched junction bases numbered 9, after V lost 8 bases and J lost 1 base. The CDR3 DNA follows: TGTGCCAGCGGGGGGGTCCCCGGGGGCACAGATACGCAGTATTCT. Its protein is CASGGVPGGTDTQYS.

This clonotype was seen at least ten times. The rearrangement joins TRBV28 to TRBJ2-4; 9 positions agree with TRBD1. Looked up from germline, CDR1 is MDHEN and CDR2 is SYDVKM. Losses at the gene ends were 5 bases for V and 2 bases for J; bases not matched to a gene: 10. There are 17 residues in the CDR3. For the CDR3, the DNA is TGTGCCAGCAGTATGCCGACAGGGGGTATAACCAAAAACATTCAGTACTTC. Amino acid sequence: CASSMPTGGITKNIQYF. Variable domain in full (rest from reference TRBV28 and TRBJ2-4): DVKVTQSSRYLVKRTGEKVFLECVQDMDHENMFWYRQDPGLGLRLIYFSYDVKMKEKGDIPEGYSVSREKKERFSLILESASTNQTSMYLCASSMPTGGITKNIQYFGAGTRLSVL.

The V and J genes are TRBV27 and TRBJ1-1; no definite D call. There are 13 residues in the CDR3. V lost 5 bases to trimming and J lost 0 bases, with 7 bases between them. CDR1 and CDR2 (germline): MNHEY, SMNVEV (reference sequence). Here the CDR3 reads CASSTQVNTEAFF. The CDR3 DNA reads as TGTGCCAGCAGTACGCAGGTGAACACTGAAGCTTTCTTT.

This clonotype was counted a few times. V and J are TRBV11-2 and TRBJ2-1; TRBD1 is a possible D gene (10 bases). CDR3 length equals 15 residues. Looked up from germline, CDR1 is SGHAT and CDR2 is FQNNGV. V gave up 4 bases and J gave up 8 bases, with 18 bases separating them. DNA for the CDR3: TGTGCCAGCAGCTCGACAGGGGGCGGGGGGGATGAGCAGTTCTTC. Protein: CASSSTGGGGDEQFF.